A single sample gave rise to the 25 T cell receptor beta chains below, sequenced in a study of vaccination effects on CD4 cells after COVID-19. Antigen-specific CD4+ T cell clonotypes were called by their expansion after viral peptide-pool culture in ViraFEST. CD4+ T cell isolation took place after 10 days of culture. People in the vaccine group had not been infected with SARS-CoV-2 before, and their nucleocapsid antibodies were negative. The protocol was immunoSEQ multiplex PCR, while the TCRdb copy is restricted to in-frame clones and leaves out a portion. Of tens of thousands of clones listed, about 72% are singletons. For these TCRs, the target antigens are not known. Specimen: CD4+ T cells from PBMCs cultured with HCoV-NL63 spike peptides, collected before COVID-19 vaccination. These receptors were obtained from a human donor who received a COVID-19 vaccine.

This chain links TRBV2 with TRBJ1-1; D unresolved. The germline V gene encodes CDR1 SNHLY and CDR2 FYNNEI. CDR3 length equals 13 residues. Trimming stripped 7 bases from V and 6 bases from J, with 15 bases between. CDR3 sequence reads: CASNDWVLAEAFF. In DNA, the CDR3 is TGTGCCAGCAATGACTGGGTTCTGGCTGAAGCTTTCTTT. The variable domain in full, completed from reference TRBV2 and TRBJ1-1, reads EPEVTQTPSHQVTQMGQEVILRCVPISNHLYFYWYRQILGQKVEFLVSFYNNEISEKSEIFDDQFSVERPDGSNFTLKIRSTKLEDSAMYFCASNDWVLAEAFFGQGTRLTVV.

The V call is TRBV7-2, the J call TRBJ1-6; TRBD1 agrees at 11 bases. This CDR3 has 15 residues. Germline CDR1 and CDR2: SGHTA and FQGNSA. Trimming cost V 5 bases and J 8 bases; bases outside gene matches: 5. The CDR3 sequence: CASSMPGQGDSPLHF. The CDR3 DNA follows: TGTGCCAGCAGCATGCCGGGACAGGGGGATTCACCCCTCCACTTT. Together with reference TRBV7-2 and TRBJ1-6, the CDR3 gives the full variable domain: GAGVSQSPSNKVTEKGKDVELRCDPISGHTALYWYRQSLGQGLEFLIYFQGNSAPDKSGLPSDRFSAERTGGSVSTLTIQRTQQEDSAVYLCASSMPGQGDSPLHFGNGTRLTVT.

The sample holds one count of this clone. The genes are TRBV5-6 and TRBJ2-5, with D uncertain. Germline lookup yields CDR1 SGHDT and CDR2 YYEEEE. The CDR3 totals 15 residues. The V and J ends lost 4 bases and 5 bases respectively, with 18 bases between them. CDR3 coding DNA: TGTGCCAGCAGCCCCGGGCCGAGCGATCTTGAGACCCAGTACTTC. As protein: CASSPGPSDLETQYF.

V is TRBV19 and J is TRBJ2-1; 7 nucleotides align to TRBD1. V dropped 6 bases and J dropped 2; count of bases not matched to a gene: 4. CDR1 is LNHDA and CDR2 is SQIVND in the germline V gene (reference sequence). The CDR3 sequence is 14 residues long. Here the CDR3 reads CASRPDRTYNEQFF. In nucleotides, the CDR3 is TGTGCCAGTAGACCGGACAGGACCTACAATGAGCAGTTCTTC.

CDR3 loop: CASSFGGQVETQYF. The CDR3 region has the DNA TGTGCCAGCAGTTTTGGCGGCCAAGTGGAGACCCAGTACTTC. The chain has TRBV2 and TRBJ2-5; D gene unclear. Trimming removed 5 bases from V and 5 bases from J, with 15 bases in between. The CDR3 loop spans 14 amino acids. CDR1 is SNHLY, CDR2 FYNNEI, per germline. Looking up the rest from reference TRBV2 and TRBJ2-5 gives the full variable domain: EPEVTQTPSHQVTQMGQEVILRCVPISNHLYFYWYRQILGQKVEFLVSFYNNEISEKSEIFDDQFSVERPDGSNFTLKIRSTKLEDSAMYFCASSFGGQVETQYFGPGTRLLVL.

The chain has TRBV7-2 and TRBJ1-5; TRBD1 matches 8 bases. CDR3 length equals 15 residues. V lost 6 bases, J lost 6 bases, and 10 bases stayed unmatched. Germline CDR1 and CDR2: SGHTA and FQGNSA. The CDR3 DNA reads as TGTGCCAGCAGTTTTACGGGACAGGACCGTCAGCCCCAGCATTTT. Its protein is CASSFTGQDRQPQHF.

This clone was found a few times. The chain is built from TRBV6-6 and TRBJ1-2; maybe TRBD1 (6 bases). The germline CDR1 and CDR2 sequences are MNHNY and SVGAGI (reference sequence). Deletions cut 5 bases from V and 2 bases from J, with 9 bases between. The length of the CDR3 is 13 residues. CDR3 residues: CASSVTGNYGYTF. Written as DNA, the CDR3 is TGTGCCAGCAGTGTGACAGGAAACTATGGCTACACCTTC.

This clone was found once. The rearrangement joins TRBV11-1 to TRBJ1-1; D unresolved. V was cut by 7 bases and J by 8 bases, with 17 bases left in between. The CDR3 totals 13 residues. Germline-derived CDR1 and CDR2 are SGHAT and FQDESV (reference sequence). The chain's CDR3 is CASTRPSGSEAFF. For the CDR3, the DNA is TGTGCCAGCACCAGACCCTCGGGTTCCGAAGCTTTCTTT.

V gene TRBV9 combines with J gene TRBJ1-4; D is uncertain. Germline lookup yields CDR1 SGDLS and CDR2 YYNGEE. V gave up 0 bases and J gave up 5 bases, with 5 bases separating them. This CDR3 has 13 residues. CDR3 region: CASSVGSNEKLFF. CDR3 sequence (DNA): TGTGCCAGCAGCGTAGGGTCGAATGAAAAACTGTTTTTT.

The chain couples TRBV9 to TRBJ2-3, with D unresolved. Germline CDR1 is SGDLS and CDR2 is YYNGEE. The V end was cut by 0 bases, the J end by 3 bases, with 17 bases between. This CDR3 spans 17 amino acids. The CDR3 loop reads CASSVAAQFGVTDTQYF. The CDR3 bases are TGTGCCAGCAGCGTAGCTGCCCAGTTCGGAGTAACAGATACGCAGTATTTT.

The chain combines TRBV7-2 with TRBJ2-4; 9 bases match TRBD2. V shed 2 bases and J 15 bases; nucleotides not matched to a gene: 5. The germline gives CDR1 SGHTA, CDR2 FQGNSA. The CDR3 runs to 12 residues. CDR3 in DNA: TGTGCCAGCAGCTTACAGCGGGGGGATGTGTACTTC. This translates into CASSLQRGDVYF.

The rearrangement joins TRBV23-1 to TRBJ2-7; 8 bases map to TRBD1. TRBV23-1 is marked as an open reading frame, function uncertain. This CDR3 region has 22 residues. Trimming at V came to 4 bases and at J to 4 bases, leaving 30 bases not matched to a gene. The chain's CDR3 is CASSPTKDRECLSPRIWYEQYV. The CDR3 DNA is TGCGCCAGCAGTCCAACCAAGGACAGGGAATGTTTGAGCCCGCGGATTTGGTACGAGCAGTACGTC.

Written as DNA, the CDR3 is TGTGCCAGCACCCCGACAGGGACTAACACTGAAGCTTTCTTT. Translated: CASTPTGTNTEAFF. The chain carries TRBV9 and TRBJ1-1; 7 bases agree with TRBD1. The CDR3 is made up of 14 amino acids. V trimming: 6 bases; J trimming: 2 bases; junction bases outside the gene matches: 7. Germline-derived CDR1 and CDR2 are SGDLS and YYNGEE.

This clone was seen a handful of times. The V gene is TRBV10-3, the J gene TRBJ2-1; 8 bases are a match to TRBD2. Trimming took 8 bases from V and 4 from J; bases not matched to a gene: 4. Per germline, CDR1 ENHRY and CDR2 SYGVKD. The CDR3 spans 13 residues. CDR3 DNA sequence: TGTGCCATCCAGGCGGGGGGATACAATGAGCAGTTCTTC. This sequence encodes CAIQAGGYNEQFF.

The chain combines TRBV24-1 with TRBJ1-3; D call uncertain. The CDR3 has 13 residues. In germline, CDR1 is KGHDR, CDR2 SFDVKD. V dropped 4 bases and J dropped 5 bases, with 8 bases sitting between them. The CDR3 protein is CATSDPGRNTIYF. The CDR3 DNA is TGTGCCACCAGTGACCCAGGTAGAAACACCATATATTTT.

The genes are TRBV18 and TRBJ2-3; the D gene could be TRBD1 or TRBD2 (5 bases each). Germline CDR1 KGHSH, CDR2 LQKENI. V shed 4 bases and J shed 5 bases, with 16 bases lying between them. The CDR3 runs to 15 residues. As DNA, the CDR3 is TGTGCCAGCTCACGACTCCGGGACCCTAAAGATACGCAGTATTTT. It yields the protein CASSRLRDPKDTQYF.

This rearrangement joins TRBV7-3 to TRBJ2-1; 8 nucleotides line up with TRBD2. CDR3 length equals 15 residues. Germline CDR1 reads SGHTA; CDR2 reads FQGTGA. J lost 8 bases, V lost 1 base, and 7 bases had no gene match. DNA for the CDR3: TGTGCCAGCAGCTTAAGACGGGGGGGCCTCGATGAGCAGTTCTTC. Translation gives CASSLRRGGLDEQFF.

The rearrangement joins TRBV10-2 to TRBJ1-5; 10 bases are shared with TRBD1. The CDR3 consists of 14 residues. The J segment lost 1 base and the V segment lost 8 bases, leaving 2 bases of the junction unmatched. Germline V CDR1 and CDR2: WSHSY, SAAADI. CDR3 region: CASGGQGSNQPQHF. DNA for the CDR3: TGCGCCAGCGGGGGACAGGGGAGCAATCAGCCCCAGCATTTT.

J is TRBJ2-7 and V is TRBV7-8, with D perhaps TRBD1 (5 bases). CDR3 length: 12 amino acids. The germline V gene has CDR1 SGHVS and CDR2 FQNEAQ. V was cut by 2 bases and J by 3 bases, with 5 bases left in between. CDR3 sequence reads: CASSLTGYEQYV. The CDR3 nucleotides are TGTGCCAGCAGCTTAACAGGCTACGAGCAGTACGTC.

This rearrangement joins TRBV5-1 to TRBJ1-1; D is possibly TRBD1 (5 bases). V lost 2 bases and J 3 bases, leaving 14 bases between the germline ends. Germline CDR1 and CDR2: SGHRS and YFSETQ. The CDR3 loop spans 15 amino acids. The CDR3 sequence is CASSFFRGTDTEAFF. In nucleotides, the CDR3 is TGCGCCAGCAGCTTCTTCCGAGGGACGGACACTGAAGCTTTCTTT.

This sequence joins TRBV7-2 and TRBJ1-6; no clear D gene. V lost 3 bases and J lost 7, with 13 bases in between. Germline assignment: CDR1 SGHTA and CDR2 FQGNSA. The CDR3 consists of 15 residues. The CDR3 sequence is CASSLIPDSNSPLHF. The CDR3 DNA sequence: TGTGCCAGCAGCTTGATCCCCGACTCGAATTCACCCCTCCACTTT.

This chain uses TRBV12-3 or TRBV12-4 with TRBJ1-5; 9 bases align to TRBD1. Losses at the gene ends were 5 bases for V and 5 bases for J; bases not matched to a gene: 1. This CDR3 spans 13 amino acids. The CDR3 region is CASSRDRDQPQHF. The CDR3 DNA reads TGTGCCAGCAGTCGGGACAGGGATCAGCCCCAGCATTTT.

This chain joins TRBV11-3 and TRBJ1-1, with D possibly TRBD1 on 5 matching bases. Deletions cut 8 bases from V and 5 bases from J, with 18 bases between. Germline V gene lookup returns CDR1 SGHNT and CDR2 YENEEA. This CDR3 is 14 amino acids long. The CDR3 sequence is CASGLGLRDTEAFF. CDR3 nucleotides: TGTGCCAGCGGACTGGGGCTGAGGGATACTGAAGCTTTCTTT.

This chain joins TRBV28 and TRBJ2-1; TRBD2 might be the D (6 bases). Trimming shortened V by 4 bases and J by 4 bases, and 14 bases separated the two germline ends. The CDR3 has 15 amino acids. CDR1 is MDHEN, CDR2 SYDVKM, per germline. The CDR3: CASSYPGGRYNEQFF. CDR3 DNA sequence: TGTGCCAGCAGTTACCCCGGGGGTAGATACAATGAGCAGTTCTTC.

The chain joins TRBV3-1 (or the pseudogene TRBV3-2) to TRBJ1-1, with D unclear. V was shortened by 1 base and J by 3 bases, with 12 bases between the two germline ends. The germline V gene has CDR1 LGHDT and CDR2 YNNKEL (reference sequence). The CDR3 runs to 15 residues. The CDR3 here is CASSQGHTMDTEAFF. CDR3 in DNA: TGTGCCAGCAGCCAAGGTCATACTATGGACACTGAAGCTTTCTTT.